The clone carrying this T cell receptor beta chain was picked up one time. Its antigen is not known. Though probably carrying unrecorded immune exposures, donors were nominally healthy at sampling. This specimen comes from a study of cytomegalovirus exposure and HLA in healthy donors. Study details: Early released data had roughly 81 million unique TCRs, all coming from HLA-typed donors. General observations from the study: In an earlier analysis, in some 540 donors, most V segments appeared productive either ~87% or ~30% of the time. Later analysis placed DRB1 highest and HLA-C lowest in TCR association rates, which differed by HLA locus.

A multiplex PCR was run with 60 Vbeta primers and 13 Jbeta primers. Profiled with immunoSEQ multiplex PCR; TCRdb holds only in-frame clones, not every one. The table has around 150,000 clones, about four fifths seen once. This CDR3 has 13 amino acids. V was shortened by 0 bases and J by 2 bases, with 8 bases between the two germline ends. Germline V lookup: CDR1 GTSNPN, CDR2 SVGIG (reference sequence). The specimen sequenced was PBMCs. This chain uses TRBV30 with TRBJ2-7; D not resolved. The sequence was obtained from a male donor in good health and CMV-seropositive. CDR3 in amino acids: CAWSVSDPYEQYF. The CDR3 DNA follows: TGTGCCTGGAGTGTCAGCGACCCCTACGAGCAGTACTTC. Full variable domain (remainder filled in from reference TRBV30 and TRBJ2-7): SQTIHQWPATLVQPVGSPLSLECTVEGTSNPNLYWYRQAAGRGLQLLFYSVGIGQISSEVPQNLSASRPQDRQFILSSKKLLLSDSGFYLCAWSVSDPYEQYFGPGTRLTVT.